This record concerns one T cell receptor (beta chain) sequence. Per germline, CDR1 KGHDR and CDR2 SFDVKD. This CDR3 comprises 15 residues. This record comes from a study of monozygotic twins with inflammatory bowel disease. From its re-call of the 5' RACE reads, TCRdb lists each CDR3 protein once, without DNA. This table holds 310,000 or so distinct CDR3 sequences. Sequenced input: blood. The clonotype was recovered from a human donor with ulcerative colitis or Crohn's disease, or a healthy co-twin of an affected twin (not recorded which). The rearrangement uses TRBV24-1 and TRBJ2-3; TCRdb names TRBD1, which stays unverified in the absence of DNA. CDR3 amino acids: CATSGGMGGTDTQYF.